The 32 T cell receptor beta chains listed next were all sequenced from one sample in a study of T cell repertoires in cytomegalovirus infection. No cognate antigen is known for these TCRs. TCRdb passed the reads through MiXCR, listing each CDR3 protein once. The table records about 920,000 distinct CDR3 sequences, under 40% of them present only once. Sample: cultured CD8+ T cells from PBMCs, taken from culture after CMV antigen stimulation. All receptors derive from a human donor in good health (CMV status not recorded). Some clones in this sample may be carry-over from other donors' samples.

The chain employs TRBV6-2 or TRBV6-3 and TRBJ2-7, with TRBD2 matching over 13 bases. Germline trimming cut 2 bases from V and 0 bases from J; bases unmatched to any gene: 7. The CDR3 is made up of 18 amino acids. CDR1 and CDR2 from the germline V gene are MNHEY and SVGEGT. The CDR3 spells CASSYGGLAGPSSYEQYF. Here the CDR3 DNA reads TGTGCCAGCAGTTACGGGGGACTAGCGGGGCCGAGCTCCTACGAGCAGTACTTC.

On this clonotype: A much larger clone lies a single base off, so this may be a read error. The chain recombines TRBV11-2 with TRBJ2-3; the D is unclear. The germline V gene has CDR1 SGHAT and CDR2 FQNNGV. The germline V and J ends were trimmed by 7 bases and 4 bases, with 18 bases remaining between them. The CDR3 totals 15 residues. The CDR3 region is CASNVPFIDPDTQYF. In DNA, the CDR3 is TGTGCCAGCAACGTACCTTTTATAGACCCAGATACGCAGTATTTT. The full variable domain, rest sourced from reference TRBV11-2 and TRBJ2-3, is EAGVAQSPRYKIIEKRQSVAFWCNPISGHATLYWYQQILGQGPKLLIQFQNNGVVDDSQLPKDRFSAERLKGVDSTLKIQPAKLEDSAVYLCASNVPFIDPDTQYFGPGTRLTVL.

Only a few counts were recorded for this clonotype. The rearrangement links TRBV11-3 to TRBJ2-1; 9 bases line up with TRBD1. The CDR3 length is 15 residues. V was clipped by 4 bases and J by 5 bases; unmatched bases: 6. Germline CDR1 SGHNT, CDR2 YENEEA. The CDR3 region has the DNA TGTGCCAGCAGCTCCCAGGGACAGGGAAACAATGAGCAGTTCTTC. It codes for CASSSQGQGNNEQFF.

This clonotype turned up a few times. V usage is TRBV7-9 and J usage is TRBJ2-7; D is ambiguous. Per the germline V gene, CDR1 is SEHNR and CDR2 is FQNEAQ (reference sequence). Trimming pared 4 bases from V and 2 bases from J, leaving 12 bases between. This CDR3 contains 14 residues. Here the CDR3 reads CASSSDVTPYEQYF. CDR3 nucleotides: TGTGCCAGCAGCTCCGACGTAACGCCCTACGAGCAGTACTTC. The whole variable domain, filled in from reference TRBV7-9 and TRBJ2-7, reads DTGVSQNPRHKITKRGQNVTFRCDPISEHNRLYWYRQTLGQGPEFLTYFQNEAQLEKSRLLSDRFSAERPKGSFSTLEIQRTEQGDSAMYLCASSSDVTPYEQYFGPGTRLTVT.

This clonotype was seen only a few times. V usage is TRBV12-3 or TRBV12-4 and J usage is TRBJ1-2; no firm D call. V was cut by 4 bases and J by 6 bases, with 6 bases left in between. CDR3 length equals 11 residues. CDR3 in amino acids: CASSSGNGYTF. CDR3 DNA sequence: TGTGCCAGCAGTTCCGGGAATGGCTACACCTTC.

The chain combines TRBV7-9 with TRBJ2-2, with 8 bases fitting TRBD1. Looked up from germline, CDR1 is SEHNR and CDR2 is FQNEAQ (reference sequence). The CDR3 sequence is 17 residues long. The V segment lost 3 bases and the J segment 2 bases; nucleotides outside the gene matches: 8. The CDR3 nucleotides are TGTGCCAGCAGCTTCCCCCGGGACAGGTATAACACCGGGGAGCTGTTTTTT. This sequence encodes CASSFPRDRYNTGELFF.

The chain joins TRBV7-9 to TRBJ1-2; 9 bases agree with TRBD1. The V segment lost 0 bases and the J segment 2 bases; nucleotides outside the gene matches: 1. The CDR3 spans 15 residues. CDR1 SEHNR and CDR2 FQNEAQ come from the germline V gene (reference sequence). CDR3 protein: CASSLADRGNYGYTF. The CDR3 DNA reads TGTGCCAGCAGCTTAGCGGACAGGGGAAACTATGGCTACACCTTC.

V is TRBV7-9 and J is TRBJ1-2; D gene ambiguous. Germline lookup yields CDR1 SEHNR and CDR2 FQNEAQ (reference sequence). V was trimmed by 4 bases and J by 10 bases, leaving 10 bases between them. CDR3 size: 11 residues. CDR3 region: CASSWTDHYTF. CDR3 coding DNA: TGTGCCAGCAGCTGGACGGATCACTACACCTTC.

The table lists this clonotype with a few counts. The rearrangement uses TRBV24-1 and TRBJ1-2; 8 nucleotides line up with TRBD1. Germline CDR1 reads KGHDR; CDR2 reads SFDVKD. The CDR3 covers 15 residues. After removal of 3 bases from V and 3 bases from J, the junction contained 5 bases not matched to a gene. The CDR3 region is CATSDPTTGDYGYTF. The CDR3 region has the DNA TGTGCCACCAGTGATCCGACGACAGGGGACTATGGCTACACCTTC.

In this sample, this clonotype turned up a few times. This chain connects TRBV7-9 to TRBJ1-4, with D tentatively TRBD1 (6 bases). The length of the CDR3 is 15 residues. V lost 0 bases and J 4 bases, leaving 9 bases between the germline ends. CDR1 is SEHNR and CDR2 is FQNEAQ in the germline V gene (reference sequence). The CDR3 sequence: CASSLARGHNEKLFF. The DNA for the CDR3 is TGTGCCAGCAGCTTAGCCAGGGGCCATAATGAAAAACTGTTTTTT. The full variable domain, rest sourced from reference TRBV7-9 and TRBJ1-4, is DTGVSQNPRHKITKRGQNVTFRCDPISEHNRLYWYRQTLGQGPEFLTYFQNEAQLEKSRLLSDRFSAERPKGSFSTLEIQRTEQGDSAMYLCASSLARGHNEKLFFGSGTQLSVL.

This clonotype showed up many times. The chain has TRBV7-2 and TRBJ1-2; 8 bases line up with TRBD1. Germline V gene data show CDR1 as SGHTA and CDR2 as FQGNSA. This CDR3 has 12 residues. With 6 bases clipped from V and 5 bases from J, the junction kept 2 bases outside the gene matches. The CDR3 is CASRDREYGYTF. CDR3 bases: TGTGCCAGCAGGGACAGGGAATATGGCTACACCTTC.

The CDR3 region is CASSGGSVYGYTF. Written as DNA, the CDR3 is TGTGCCAGCAGCGGAGGGTCTGTCTATGGCTACACCTTC. The chain employs TRBV7-9 and TRBJ1-2; D unresolved. Per germline, CDR1 SEHNR and CDR2 FQNEAQ (reference sequence). This CDR3 is 13 amino acids long. V lost 5 bases and J lost 4, with 11 bases in between.

This clonotype was seen many times. The chain has TRBV7-2 and TRBJ2-2; 9 bases are shared with TRBD2. The J segment lost 7 bases and the V segment lost 2 bases, leaving 14 bases of the junction unmatched. This CDR3 is 18 amino acids long. CDR1 and CDR2 from the germline V gene are SGHTA and FQGNSA. The CDR3, as DNA: TGTGCCAGCAGCTTACTTCCCGTGGCGGGGGGGCCGGGCGGGGAGCTGTTTTTT. Translated, it gives CASSLLPVAGGPGGELFF.

The chain carries TRBV6-1 and TRBJ2-7; D remains unclear. Looked up from germline, CDR1 is MNHNS and CDR2 is SASEGT. This CDR3 has 15 residues. Trimming shortened V by 9 bases and J by 6 bases, and 24 bases separated the two germline ends. CDR3: CASSTPALMGSEQYF. For the CDR3, the DNA is TGTGCCAGTTCTACCCCGGCCCTTATGGGGTCCGAGCAGTACTTC.

This rearrangement joins TRBV23-1 to TRBJ2-6; possible D gene TRBD2, 6 bases. TRBV23-1 is labeled an ORF, and its function is uncertain. This CDR3 region has 18 residues. Trimming pared 8 bases from V and 4 bases from J, leaving 24 bases between. The CDR3 loop is CASFRGTKGPGGANVLTF. CDR3 nucleotides: TGCGCCAGCTTCCGGGGGACGAAGGGCCCCGGGGGGGCCAACGTCCTGACTTTC.

This clonotype has ten or more counts. The V and J genes are TRBV28 and TRBJ1-6; D uncertain. V was trimmed by 3 bases and J by 5 bases, leaving 11 bases between them. CDR3 size: 15 residues. The V gene's germline CDR1 is MDHEN and CDR2 SYDVKM. The CDR3 here is CASSFPQSNNSPLHF. The CDR3, as DNA: TGTGCCAGCAGTTTCCCGCAGAGTAATAATTCACCCCTCCACTTT.

There are many counts of this clonotype. The J gene is TRBJ1-2, the V gene TRBV7-2; D is ambiguous. Germline CDR1 and CDR2: SGHTA and FQGNSA. CDR3 length: 14 residues. Trimming shortened V by 0 bases and J by 2 bases, and 7 bases separated the two germline ends. The CDR3 DNA sequence: TGTGCCAGCAGCTTAGCTGGTCAGAACTATGGCTACACCTTC. Translated, it gives CASSLAGQNYGYTF.

Regarding this clonotype: Just one base apart from a much larger clone, this may be a read error. The chain is built from TRBV27 and TRBJ2-1; D might be TRBD1 (6 bases). Trimming shortened V by 5 bases and J by 8 bases, and 19 bases separated the two germline ends. The CDR3 totals 15 residues. CDR1 and CDR2 from the germline V gene are MNHEY and SMNVEV (reference sequence). The CDR3, as DNA: TGTGCCAGCAGTCTAGGACAGCCCCGGGGCCATGAGCAGTTCTTC. Translated, it gives CASSLGQPRGHEQFF.

At least ten counts were recorded for this clonotype. This chain connects TRBV7-6 to TRBJ2-1; TRBD2 matches at 11 bases. The germline gives CDR1 SGHVS, CDR2 FNYEAQ. V was pared by 5 bases and J by 4 bases, with 10 bases of the junction left unmatched. The CDR3 covers 17 residues. DNA for the CDR3: TGTGCCAGCAGCCCCACCCCCGGGACTAGCGGATACAATGAGCAGTTCTTC. Amino acids: CASSPTPGTSGYNEQFF.

This clonotype was seen a few times. The gene calls are TRBV12-3 or TRBV12-4 and TRBJ1-4; D remains ambiguous. This CDR3 is built from 12 residues. V lost 7 bases to trimming and J lost 8 bases, with 11 bases between them. The CDR3 loop reads CASTHPGEKLFF. CDR3 nucleotides: TGTGCCAGCACCCACCCGGGAGAAAAACTGTTTTTT.

This CDR3 reads CASSLRGLNQETQYF. Written as DNA, the CDR3 is TGTGCCAGCAGCTTAAGGGGACTAAATCAAGAGACCCAGTACTTC. The chain couples TRBV7-3 to TRBJ2-5; the match to TRBD2 covers 7 bases. Germline trimming cut 1 base from V and 2 bases from J; bases unmatched to any gene: 4. CDR3 length: 15 residues. CDR1 SGHTA and CDR2 FQGTGA come from the germline V gene. Full variable domain (remainder filled in from reference TRBV7-3 and TRBJ2-5): GAGVSQTPSNKVTEKGKYVELRCDPISGHTALYWYRQSLGQGPEFLIYFQGTGAADDSGLPNDRFFAVRPEGSVSTLKIQRTERGDSAVYLCASSLRGLNQETQYFGPGTRLLVL.

This clonotype showed up just a few times. The chain employs TRBV4-1 and TRBJ2-1; D perhaps matches TRBD2 (6 bases). The CDR3 runs to 16 residues. Per germline, CDR1 MGHRA and CDR2 YSYEKL. V lost 4 bases to trimming and J lost 4 bases, with 17 bases between them. The CDR3 DNA sequence: TGCGCCAGCAGCCCAAATATCGGGGGAGATTACAATGAGCAGTTCTTC. This translates into CASSPNIGGDYNEQFF.

This clonotype was observed a handful of times. The DNA for the CDR3 is TGCGCCAGCAGCCAAGTCGAGGGTTCACCCCTCCACTTT. Translating it yields CASSQVEGSPLHF. The chain combines TRBV4-3 with TRBJ1-6; no reliable D call. This CDR3 region has 13 residues. Trimming removed 1 base from V and 9 bases from J, with 7 bases in between. Germline assignment: CDR1 LGHNA and CDR2 YSLEER.

The rearrangement joins TRBV10-3 to TRBJ2-1; 10 bases fit TRBD2. From germline, CDR1 is ENHRY and CDR2 SYGVKD. This CDR3 has 15 residues. The J segment lost 0 bases and the V segment lost 8 bases, leaving 4 bases of the junction unmatched. CDR3 loop: CAIGTSESSYNEQFF. In nucleotides, the CDR3 is TGTGCCATCGGGACTAGCGAGAGCTCCTACAATGAGCAGTTCTTC.

The chain links TRBV12-3 or TRBV12-4 to TRBJ2-2, with 7 nucleotides matching TRBD1. This CDR3 is built from 14 residues. V was pared by 9 bases and J by 5 bases, with 9 bases of the junction left unmatched. In nucleotides, the CDR3 is TGTGCCAGTTGGGTCGGGACAGAGACCGGGGAGCTGTTTTTT. As protein: CASWVGTETGELFF.

This clonotype showed up just a few times. V usage is TRBV12-3 or TRBV12-4 and J usage is TRBJ1-1; D gene uncertain. The CDR3 contains 12 residues. V was cut by 3 bases and J by 8 bases, with 10 bases left in between. CDR3 sequence: CASSFISAEAFF. CDR3 nucleotide sequence: TGTGCCAGCAGTTTTATCTCCGCCGAAGCTTTCTTT.

The rearrangement uses TRBV4-1 and TRBJ1-5, with D unresolved. V shed 0 bases and J shed 3 bases, with 12 bases lying between them. The CDR3 sequence is 16 residues long. The germline V gene has CDR1 MGHRA and CDR2 YSYEKL. The CDR3 coding sequence is TGCGCCAGCAGCCAAGATTTACAGACGTACAATCAGCCCCAGCATTTT. Its translation is CASSQDLQTYNQPQHF.

Only a few counts were recorded for this clonotype. The chain has TRBV7-9 and TRBJ2-4, with 8 bases that match TRBD1. CDR3 length: 18 residues. V lost 4 bases to trimming and J lost 2 bases; unmatched junction nucleotides: 13. CDR1 SEHNR and CDR2 FQNEAQ come from the germline V gene (reference sequence). The CDR3 region is CASSSPTSGGAPKNIQYF. The DNA for the CDR3 is TGTGCCAGCAGCTCGCCTACCTCAGGGGGCGCGCCCAAAAACATTCAGTACTTC.

Remarks on this clonotype: Relative to the germline gene, one junction end is altered; a read error may explain this. The chain has TRBV7-9 and TRBJ1-1; the D gene is possibly TRBD1 (6 bases). Germline V gives CDR1 SEHNR, CDR2 FQNEAQ (reference sequence). The CDR3 spans 16 residues. CDR3 in DNA: TGTGTCAGCAGCCACAGCCCCACAGGGATGAACACTGAAGCTTTCTTT. It translates to CVSSHSPTGMNTEAFF.

CDR3 DNA: TGTGCCAGCAGTTTAGGCAGGGGGCGATCCAGGGGCACTGAAGCTTTCTTT. Encoded protein: CASSLGRGRSRGTEAFF. This sequence joins TRBV27 and TRBJ1-1, with 8 bases that match TRBD1. J was trimmed by 4 bases and V by 2 bases; bases with no gene match: 12. The CDR3 runs to 17 residues. Germline V gives CDR1 MNHEY, CDR2 SMNVEV (reference sequence).

This clonotype has more than one count but fewer than ten. J is TRBJ2-3 and V is TRBV6-2 or TRBV6-3, with no clear D. This CDR3 has 14 amino acids. V was pared by 0 bases and J by 2 bases, with 6 bases between. Germline assignment: CDR1 MNHEY and CDR2 SVGEGT. CDR3 amino acids: CASSYSAFTDTQYF. The DNA of the CDR3 is TGTGCCAGCAGTTACTCGGCTTTCACAGATACGCAGTATTTT.

This CDR3 is CASSLDQGRNQPQHF. The DNA of the CDR3 is TGTGCCAGCAGCTTAGACCAGGGGCGTAATCAGCCCCAGCATTTT. V and J are TRBV7-8 and TRBJ1-5; TRBD1 is a possible D gene (6 bases). The CDR3 length is 15 residues. CDR1 and CDR2 (germline): SGHVS, FQNEAQ. V was cut by 1 base and J by 4 bases, with 11 bases left in between.